This TCR beta chain was retrieved from a study of blood T cell repertoires in COVID-19. Across the whole study: Sites in the United States, Italy and Spain provided acute and convalescent COVID-19 samples. In each case, the material was cDNA or gDNA derived from T cells, B-cell-depleted T cells, or PBMCs.

Method: immunoSEQ multiplex PCR; TCRdb's copy keeps in-frame clones and lacks some. The data contain 75,000 to 100,000 clones, over 75% of them singletons. Germline V lookup: CDR1 WNHNN, CDR2 SYGVQD (reference sequence). V was trimmed by 10 bases and J by 7 bases, leaving 16 bases between them. The CDR3 is 13 amino acids. This chain links TRBV10-1 with TRBJ2-2; D remains unclear. The receptor comes from a man between 60 and 75 years old with acute or convalescent COVID-19. Input material: peripheral blood. The CDR3 nucleotides read TGCGCCACCCGCAGTACAACGCTCGGGGAGCTGTTTTTT. Its translation is CATRSTTLGELFF.